This TCR beta chain originates from a study of shared clonotypes between healthy human individuals. Turning to the study itself: Serving as donors were a couple of women and a few men, whose ages spanned 18 to 49.

V was trimmed by 0 bases and J by 3 bases, leaving 12 bases between them. The CDR3 has 16 residues. CDR1 SGHKS and CDR2 YYEKEE come from the germline V gene (reference sequence). Naive CD8 cells were CD45RO-negative, positively selected for CCR7, excluding terminally differentiated effector memory CD45RA+ cells. Everyone who donated was a Caucasian adult who lived in Nashville, Tennessee. Comment on this clone: Antigen unknown.

Libraries were prepared by immunoSEQ multiplex PCR; TCRdb keeps only in-frame clonotypes and omits some of them. The table has millions of clones, under 95% seen once. The study's findings and limits: What naive subsets generally showed was a larger estimated richness than memory subsets showed.

V gene TRBV5-5 combines with J gene TRBJ2-2; D could derive from TRBD1 or TRBD2 (6 bases each). Sequences were obtained from naive CD8+ T cells from PBMCs. The TCR originated in a man younger than 35 in good health. Some clones in this sample may be carry-over from other donors' samples. CDR3 in amino acids: CASSLGLGGYTGELFF. CDR3 in DNA: TGTGCCAGCAGCTTGGGACTAGGGGGGTACACCGGGGAGCTGTTTTTT.